The present entry profiles one T cell receptor (beta chain) with its context. Some clones are missing from TCRdb's copy, which holds only in-frame ones; the method was immunoSEQ multiplex PCR. The sample includes around 50,000 clones, 70% to 85% of them seen just once. The sample is drawn from a study of blood T cell repertoires in COVID-19. Study at large: The United States, Italy and Spain supplied acute and convalescent COVID-19 samples. PBMCs, B-cell-depleted T cells, or T cells were the source of the cDNA or gDNA that made up the material.

Adults between about 18 and 95 years of age took part from under 30 US areas. Grouping used clinical history reported by participants in a survey and questionnaire. This CDR3 contains 15 residues. Trimming removed 4 bases at V and 0 bases at J, with 12 bases between. Germline V gene lookup returns CDR1 MNHEY and CDR2 SVGAGI. The clonotype was recovered from a woman in her forties or fifties with acute COVID-19. The chain recombines TRBV6-5 with TRBJ1-1; D call uncertain. Sequenced material: PBMCs or T cells enriched from blood (not recorded which). CDR3 bases: TGTGCCAGCAGTTCTCTCGGACTGGTGAACACTGAAGCTTTCTTT. Its translation: CASSSLGLVNTEAFF.